Listed below are T cell receptor beta chains from one sample, sequenced in a study of beta chain features in type 1 diabetes. Sequenced by immunoSEQ multiplex PCR; TCRdb stores in-frame clones only, minus some. The top ten hold 1.5% to 2% of the sample, which has fewer than 45,000 clones, roughly 70% seen once. Source material: Tregs from blood. All receptors derive from a man between 25 and 39 years old with type 1 diabetes. Some clones in this sample may be carry-over from other donors' samples. CDR3s include the opening cysteine and the closing phenylalanine or tryptophan. The order of the fields is clone size, D gene, CDR3 length, V gene, J gene, CDR3 protein, CDR3 DNA. The D gene is left open where the match is weak. Rows give clone size only sometimes, using once, few, many, or a class for an expanded clone.

clone size: NA; D gene: TRBD1; CDR3 length: 14; V gene: TRBV5-1; J gene: TRBJ1-5; CDR3 protein: CASSPGQGNQPQHF; CDR3 DNA: TGCGCCAGCAGCCCGGGACAGGGGAATCAGCCCCAGCATTTT
clone size: NA; D gene: TRBD1; CDR3 length: 12; V gene: TRBV28; J gene: TRBJ1-2; CDR3 protein: CASRGQLYGYTF; CDR3 DNA: TGTGCCAGCAGGGGACAGCTTTATGGCTACACCTTC
clone size: NA; D gene: TRBD2; CDR3 length: 15; V gene: TRBV6-1; J gene: TRBJ2-3; CDR3 protein: CASFVRGGSQDTQYF; CDR3 DNA: TGTGCCAGCTTTGTACGGGGGGGTAGTCAAGATACGCAGTATTTT
clone size: NA; D gene: NA; CDR3 length: 16; V gene: TRBV7-8; J gene: TRBJ1-1; CDR3 protein: CASSLAVGGVGTEAFF; CDR3 DNA: TGTGCCAGCAGCTTAGCAGTAGGGGGGGTAGGAACTGAAGCTTTCTTT
clone size: NA; D gene: NA; CDR3 length: 15; V gene: TRBV7-9; J gene: TRBJ2-3; CDR3 protein: CASSFAQHRTDTQYF; CDR3 DNA: TGTGCCAGCAGCTTTGCCCAGCACAGAACAGATACGCAGTATTTT
clone size: few; D gene: NA; CDR3 length: 14; V gene: TRBV25-1; J gene: TRBJ2-3; CDR3 protein: CASSEYVSQGTQYF; CDR3 DNA: TGTGCCAGCAGTGAATATGTATCCCAGGGCACGCAGTATTTT
clone size: NA; D gene: NA; CDR3 length: 18; V gene: TRBV25-1; J gene: TRBJ2-7; CDR3 protein: CASSERLPSNRALYEQYF; CDR3 DNA: TGTGCCAGCAGTGAACGACTCCCTTCCAACAGGGCACTCTACGAGCAGTACTTC
clone size: once; D gene: NA; CDR3 length: 16; V gene: TRBV7-2; J gene: TRBJ2-7; CDR3 protein: CASSLNGQLVSGEQYF; CDR3 DNA: TGTGCCAGCAGCTTAAATGGACAGTTGGTAAGCGGCGAGCAGTACTTC
clone size: few; D gene: TRBD1; CDR3 length: 13; V gene: TRBV12-5; J gene: TRBJ1-6; CDR3 protein: CASGRQGRRPLHF; CDR3 DNA: TGTGCTAGTGGACGACAGGGACGTAGGCCCCTCCACTTT
clone size: NA; D gene: TRBD1; CDR3 length: 15; V gene: TRBV2; J gene: TRBJ1-2; CDR3 protein: CASSEGDRGPYGYTF; CDR3 DNA: TGTGCCAGCAGTGAAGGTGACAGGGGGCCTTATGGCTACACCTTC
clone size: NA; D gene: NA; CDR3 length: 17; V gene: TRBV18; J gene: TRBJ1-5; CDR3 protein: CASSGGRLITMNQPQHF; CDR3 DNA: TGTGCCAGCTCAGGGGGCAGACTGATTACGATGAATCAGCCCCAGCATTTT
clone size: few; D gene: NA; CDR3 length: 15; V gene: TRBV11-2; J gene: TRBJ2-3; CDR3 protein: CASSLGVARSDTQYF; CDR3 DNA: TGTGCCAGCAGCTTAGGGGTAGCACGATCCGATACGCAGTATTTT
clone size: NA; D gene: TRBD2; CDR3 length: 14; V gene: TRBV5-4; J gene: TRBJ2-5; CDR3 protein: CASSLPGGLETQYF; CDR3 DNA: TGTGCCAGCAGCCTACCGGGGGGGCTCGAGACCCAGTACTTC
clone size: NA; D gene: TRBD2; CDR3 length: 14; V gene: TRBV28; J gene: TRBJ2-1; CDR3 protein: CASRKGLAFNEQFF; CDR3 DNA: TGTGCCAGCAGGAAGGGACTAGCATTTAATGAGCAGTTCTTC
clone size: NA; D gene: TRBD1; CDR3 length: 17; V gene: TRBV19; J gene: TRBJ2-2; CDR3 protein: CASSKTGTRTNTGELFF; CDR3 DNA: TGTGCCAGTAGTAAGACAGGGACCCGAACGAACACCGGGGAGCTGTTTTTT
clone size: few; D gene: TRBD2; CDR3 length: 17; V gene: TRBV27; J gene: TRBJ2-1; CDR3 protein: CASSLKVAGGPRDEQFF; CDR3 DNA: TGTGCCAGCAGTTTAAAGGTAGCGGGGGGGCCTAGGGATGAGCAGTTCTTC
clone size: NA; D gene: TRBD1; CDR3 length: 13; V gene: TRBV7-2; J gene: TRBJ1-2; CDR3 protein: CASSPGQGYGYTF; CDR3 DNA: TGTGCCAGCAGCCCCGGACAGGGCTATGGCTACACCTTC
clone size: NA; D gene: TRBD1; CDR3 length: 15; V gene: TRBV19; J gene: TRBJ2-7; CDR3 protein: CASRKDRTGAGEQYF; CDR3 DNA: TGTGCCAGTAGGAAAGACCGGACAGGCGCAGGGGAGCAGTACTTC
clone size: NA; D gene: NA; CDR3 length: 13; V gene: TRBV5-1; J gene: TRBJ1-1; CDR3 protein: CASSTDSRPEAFF; CDR3 DNA: TGCGCCAGCAGCACTGACAGCCGCCCTGAAGCTTTCTTT
clone size: few; D gene: NA; CDR3 length: 14; V gene: TRBV27; J gene: TRBJ2-1; CDR3 protein: CASRRGGRYNEQFF; CDR3 DNA: TGTGCCAGCAGGAGGGGGGGGAGGTACAATGAGCAGTTCTTC
clone size: NA; D gene: NA; CDR3 length: 14; V gene: TRBV7-3; J gene: TRBJ1-2; CDR3 protein: CASSPRGWGGGYTF; CDR3 DNA: TGTGCCAGCAGCCCCCGGGGGTGGGGTGGTGGCTACACCTTC
clone size: NA; D gene: TRBD2; CDR3 length: 18; V gene: TRBV5-1; J gene: TRBJ2-2; CDR3 protein: CASSRTSGGAGDTGELFF; CDR3 DNA: TGCGCCAGCAGCCGGACTAGCGGGGGGGCCGGGGACACCGGGGAGCTGTTTTTT